The clone carrying this TCR beta chain was counted only a few times. This entry is derived from a study of CD4 T cells in relation to SARS-CoV-2 and coronaviruses. Before the COVID-19 pandemic, during about 2011-2019, CD4+ T cells were taken from unexposed donors. Data came from immunoSEQ multiplex PCR; TCRdb stores just in-frame clones and leaves some out. The sample gives about 60,000 clones, about 94% of which show up once; roughly 0.14% is in the top ten. CDR1 is SGHTA and CDR2 is FQGTGA in the germline V gene. V lost 4 bases and J 4 bases, leaving 10 bases between the germline ends. CDR3 length: 13 residues.

The source is a human donor in good health. The rearrangement joins TRBV7-3 to TRBJ1-1; D is ambiguous. The sample taken for sequencing was naive CD4+ T cells from PBMCs. Stated subset: naive CD4+ T cells isolated by negative enrichment. CDR3 loop: CASSSSPGTEAFF. The CDR3 DNA is TGTGCCAGCAGCTCCAGTCCCGGCACTGAAGCTTTCTTT.